This TCR beta chain was sequenced during a study of shared T cell receptors in the human thymus. TCRdb's table, derived via immunoSEQ multiplex PCR, lists solely in-frame clones and lacks some. The profile covers 550,000 to 800,000 clones, with approximately 85% appearing a single time and around 0.0094% taken by the ten largest. The sample was also reused in another study, on human thymus T cells. That study adds: The thymus was resected at corrective cardiac surgery. It looked as if thymic and blood repertoires used V and J genes in a biased way.

The sequencing input was thymocytes. This TCR derives from a girl less than two years old with a congenital heart defect.

For the CDR3, the DNA is TGTGCCAGCACCCCACGGGGACAGGGAGGAACTGAAGCTTTCTTT. This encodes CASTPRGQGGTEAFF. The V and J genes are TRBV5-6 and TRBJ1-1, with TRBD1 matching over 9 bases. Germline CDR1 SGHDT, CDR2 YYEEEE. This CDR3 has 15 residues. The trim removed 6 bases at V and 5 bases at J, leaving 11 bases unmatched.